This T cell receptor (beta chain) was recorded in a study of identical twins. General study results and limits: The more abundant beta clonotypes in cord blood had fewer insertions, and memory repertoires did not show this. Models underestimated TCR alpha sharing (out-of-frame) in monozygotic twins.

The germline V gene encodes CDR1 MGHDK and CDR2 SYGVNS. The V gene lost 6 bases and the J gene lost 2 bases, with 16 bases spanning the gap. The CDR3 has 15 amino acids. This clonotype has ten or more counts. What it recognizes is unknown. One entry per CDR3 protein results from TCRdb running MiXCR on the 5' RACE reads. The table shows around 670,000 distinct CDR3 sequences, with less than 7% occurring only once. The sample was naive T cells sorted from blood. The receptor was isolated from a man between 18 and 35 years old in good health. The rearrangement uses TRBV25-1 and TRBJ2-5; D tentatively reads TRBD1 or TRBD2 (5 bases each). CDR3 amino acids: CASSPEGLAQETQYF. CDR3 coding DNA: TGTGCCAGCAGCCCAGAGGGGCTAGCTCAAGAGACCCAGTACTTC.